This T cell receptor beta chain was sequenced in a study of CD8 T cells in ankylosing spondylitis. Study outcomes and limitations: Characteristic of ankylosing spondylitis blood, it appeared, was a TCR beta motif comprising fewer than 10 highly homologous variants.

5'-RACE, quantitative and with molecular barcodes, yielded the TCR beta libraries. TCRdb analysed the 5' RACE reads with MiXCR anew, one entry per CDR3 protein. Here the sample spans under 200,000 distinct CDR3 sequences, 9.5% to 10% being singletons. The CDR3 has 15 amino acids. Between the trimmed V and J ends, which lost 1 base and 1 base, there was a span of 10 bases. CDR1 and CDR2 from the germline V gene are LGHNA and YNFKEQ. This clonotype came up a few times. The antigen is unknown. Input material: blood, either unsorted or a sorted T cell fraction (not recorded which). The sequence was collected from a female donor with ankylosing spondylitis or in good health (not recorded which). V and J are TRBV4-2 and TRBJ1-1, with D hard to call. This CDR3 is CASSQGGFWNTEAFF. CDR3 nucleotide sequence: TGTGCCAGCAGCCAAGGAGGGTTTTGGAACACTGAAGCTTTCTTT.